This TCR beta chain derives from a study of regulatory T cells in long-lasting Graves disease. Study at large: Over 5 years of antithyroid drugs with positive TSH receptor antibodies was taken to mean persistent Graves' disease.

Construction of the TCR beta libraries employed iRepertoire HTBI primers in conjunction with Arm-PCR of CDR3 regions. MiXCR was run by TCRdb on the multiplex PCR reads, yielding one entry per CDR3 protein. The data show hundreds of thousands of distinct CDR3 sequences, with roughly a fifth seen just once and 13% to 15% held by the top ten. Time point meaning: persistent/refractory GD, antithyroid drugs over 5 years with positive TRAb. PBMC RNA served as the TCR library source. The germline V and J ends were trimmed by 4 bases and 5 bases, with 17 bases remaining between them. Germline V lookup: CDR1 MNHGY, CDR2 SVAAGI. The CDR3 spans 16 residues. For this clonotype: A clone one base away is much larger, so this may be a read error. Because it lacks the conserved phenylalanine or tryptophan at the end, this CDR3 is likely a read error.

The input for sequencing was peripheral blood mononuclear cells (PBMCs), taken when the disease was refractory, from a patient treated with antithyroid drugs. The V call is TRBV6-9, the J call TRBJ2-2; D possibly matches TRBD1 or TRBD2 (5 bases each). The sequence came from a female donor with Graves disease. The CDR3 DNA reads TGTGCCAGCAGTTCCCACGGGGCCGCTGGGACCGGGGAGCTGTTTTCT. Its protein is CASSSHGAAGTGELFS.